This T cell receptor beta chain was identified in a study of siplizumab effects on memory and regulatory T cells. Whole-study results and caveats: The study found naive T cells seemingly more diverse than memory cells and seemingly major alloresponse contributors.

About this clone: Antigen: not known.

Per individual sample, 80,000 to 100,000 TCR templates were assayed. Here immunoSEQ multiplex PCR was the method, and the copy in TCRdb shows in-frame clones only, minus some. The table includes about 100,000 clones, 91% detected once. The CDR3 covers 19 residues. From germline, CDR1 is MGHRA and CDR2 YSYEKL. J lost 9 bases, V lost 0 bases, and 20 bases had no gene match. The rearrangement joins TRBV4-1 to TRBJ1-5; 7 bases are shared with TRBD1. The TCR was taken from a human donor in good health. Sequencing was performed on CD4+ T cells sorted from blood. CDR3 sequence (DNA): TGCGCCAGCAGCCAAGAGTGGACTCCGGGACAGATTTTCGTTTGGCCCCAGCATTTT. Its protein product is CASSQEWTPGQIFVWPQHF.